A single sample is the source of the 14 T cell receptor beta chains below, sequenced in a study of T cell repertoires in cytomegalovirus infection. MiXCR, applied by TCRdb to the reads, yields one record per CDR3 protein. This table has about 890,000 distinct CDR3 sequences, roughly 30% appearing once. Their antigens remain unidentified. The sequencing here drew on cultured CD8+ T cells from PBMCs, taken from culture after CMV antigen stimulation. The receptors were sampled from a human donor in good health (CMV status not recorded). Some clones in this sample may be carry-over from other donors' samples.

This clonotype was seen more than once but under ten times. Here the CDR3 reads CSVINRGRDRVVGYTF. DNA of the CDR3: TGCAGCGTGATTAACAGGGGGCGCGACCGGGTTGTTGGCTACACCTTC. The chain combines TRBV29-1 with TRBJ1-2; 9 positions match TRBD1. CDR1 and CDR2 from the germline V gene are SQVTM and ANQGSEA. This CDR3 is 16 amino acids long. The V segment lost 6 bases and the J segment 7 bases; nucleotides outside the gene matches: 18.

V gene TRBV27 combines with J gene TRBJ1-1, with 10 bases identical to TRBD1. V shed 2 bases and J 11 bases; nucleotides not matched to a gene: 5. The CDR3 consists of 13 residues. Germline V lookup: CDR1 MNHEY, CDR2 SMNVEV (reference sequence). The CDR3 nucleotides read TGTGCCAGCAGTTTAGACAGGGGGCAGGAGGCTTTCTTT. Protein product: CASSLDRGQEAFF.

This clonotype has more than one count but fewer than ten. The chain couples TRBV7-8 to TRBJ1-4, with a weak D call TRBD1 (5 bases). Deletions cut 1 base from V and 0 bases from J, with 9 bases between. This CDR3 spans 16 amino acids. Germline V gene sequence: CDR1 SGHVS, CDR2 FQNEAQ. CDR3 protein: CASSLVGVATNEKLFF. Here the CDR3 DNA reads TGTGCCAGCAGCTTAGTGGGGGTTGCAACTAATGAAAAACTGTTTTTT.

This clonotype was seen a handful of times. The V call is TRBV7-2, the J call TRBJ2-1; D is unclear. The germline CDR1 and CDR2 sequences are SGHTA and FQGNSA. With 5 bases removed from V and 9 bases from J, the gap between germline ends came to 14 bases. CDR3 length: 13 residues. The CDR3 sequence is CASSPLFYLEQFF. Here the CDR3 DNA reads TGTGCCAGCAGCCCACTGTTTTACCTTGAGCAGTTCTTC.

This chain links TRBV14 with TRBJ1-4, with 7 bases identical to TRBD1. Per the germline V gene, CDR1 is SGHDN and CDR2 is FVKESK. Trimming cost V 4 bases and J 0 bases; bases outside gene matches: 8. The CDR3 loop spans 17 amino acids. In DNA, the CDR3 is TGTGCCAGCAGCCCTATGACAGGGTCTACAACTAATGAAAAACTGTTTTTT. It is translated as CASSPMTGSTTNEKLFF.

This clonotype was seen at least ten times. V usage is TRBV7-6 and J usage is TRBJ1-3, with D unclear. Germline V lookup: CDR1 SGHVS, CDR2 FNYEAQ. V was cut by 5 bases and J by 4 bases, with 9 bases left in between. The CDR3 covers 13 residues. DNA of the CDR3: TGTGCCAGCAGCCCAGGTCCGGGAAACACCATATATTTT. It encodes CASSPGPGNTIYF.

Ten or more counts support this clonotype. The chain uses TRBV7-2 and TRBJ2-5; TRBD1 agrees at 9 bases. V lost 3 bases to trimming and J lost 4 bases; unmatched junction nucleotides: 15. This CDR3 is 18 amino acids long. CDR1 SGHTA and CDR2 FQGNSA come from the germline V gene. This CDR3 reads CASSFPATGGITRETQYF. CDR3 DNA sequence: TGTGCCAGCAGCTTCCCCGCCACAGGGGGCATAACCAGAGAGACCCAGTACTTC.

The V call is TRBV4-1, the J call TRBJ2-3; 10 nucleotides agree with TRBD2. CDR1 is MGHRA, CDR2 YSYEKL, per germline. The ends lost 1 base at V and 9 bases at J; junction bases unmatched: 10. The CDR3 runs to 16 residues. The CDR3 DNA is TGCGCCAGCAGCCAAGGGGTCAGGAGCGGGGGGGTGACGCAGTATTTT. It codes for CASSQGVRSGGVTQYF.

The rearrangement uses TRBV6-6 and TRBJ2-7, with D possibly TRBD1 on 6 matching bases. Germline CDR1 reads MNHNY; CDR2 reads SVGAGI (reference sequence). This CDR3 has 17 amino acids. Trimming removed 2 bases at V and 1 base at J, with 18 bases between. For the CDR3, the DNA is TGTGCCAGCAGTTACACCGTTACCGCAGGGGCATCCTACGAGCAGTACGTC. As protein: CASSYTVTAGASYEQYV.

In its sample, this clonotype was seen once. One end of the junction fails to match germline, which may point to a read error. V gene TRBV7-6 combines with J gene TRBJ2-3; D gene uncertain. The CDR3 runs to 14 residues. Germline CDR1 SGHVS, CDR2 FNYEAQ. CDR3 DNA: TGTGCCAGCAGATTAGGCGGAGGCACAGATACGCAGTATTTT. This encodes CASRLGGGTDTQYF.

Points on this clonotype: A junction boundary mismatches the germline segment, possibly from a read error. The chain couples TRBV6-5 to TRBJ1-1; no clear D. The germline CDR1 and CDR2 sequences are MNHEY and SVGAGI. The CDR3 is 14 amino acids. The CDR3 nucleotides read TGTGCCAGCAGTTACGTTAGCGGAGACACTGAAGCTCTCTTT. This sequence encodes CASSYVSGDTEALF.

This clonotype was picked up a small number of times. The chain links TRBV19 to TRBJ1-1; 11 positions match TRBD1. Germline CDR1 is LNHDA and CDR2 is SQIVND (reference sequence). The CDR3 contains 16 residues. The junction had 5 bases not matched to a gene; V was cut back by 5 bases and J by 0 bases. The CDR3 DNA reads TGTGCCAGTAGTTTTCGGGACAGGGGGATGAACACTGAAGCTTTCTTT. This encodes CASSFRDRGMNTEAFF.

This chain's CDR3 is CASSAPSSGLGSGTQYF. The CDR3 bases are TGTGCCAGCAGCGCACCCTCCTCGGGACTCGGTAGTGGGACCCAGTACTTC. This sequence joins TRBV11-2 and TRBJ2-5; TRBD2 might be the D (6 bases). From germline, CDR1 is SGHAT and CDR2 FQNNGV. The CDR3 length is 17 residues. V dropped 5 bases and J dropped 7 bases, with 26 bases sitting between them.

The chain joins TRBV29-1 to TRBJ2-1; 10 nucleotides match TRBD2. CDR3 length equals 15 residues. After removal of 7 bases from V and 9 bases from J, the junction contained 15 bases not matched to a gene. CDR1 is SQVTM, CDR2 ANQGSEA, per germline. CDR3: CSARPASGGGSEQFF. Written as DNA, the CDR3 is TGCAGCGCCCGACCCGCTAGCGGGGGAGGCAGTGAGCAGTTCTTC.